A single sample gave rise to the 28 T cell receptor beta chains below, sequenced in a study of cytomegalovirus exposure and HLA in healthy donors. Some clones are missing from TCRdb's copy, which holds only in-frame ones; the method was immunoSEQ multiplex PCR. The data hold a few hundred thousand clones, with 86% observed a single time. Sequencing was done on a sample of PBMCs. Every receptor here comes from a woman between 18 and 29 years old in good health and CMV-seronegative.

Notes on this clone: Other nucleotide sequences in the sample specify the same CDR3. The chain has TRBV2 and TRBJ2-5, with D possibly matching TRBD2 (5 bases). The germline V gene has CDR1 SNHLY and CDR2 FYNNEI. The V end was cut by 3 bases, the J end by 2 bases, with 7 bases between. The CDR3 runs to 13 residues. CDR3 nucleotide sequence: TGTGCCAGCAGTGAGAGGGAGCAAGAGACCCAGTACTTC. Translated: CASSEREQETQYF.

This clone was seen only a few times. This CDR3 is also generated by other DNA sequences in the sample. The chain recombines TRBV6-5 with TRBJ2-7, with D possibly TRBD2 on 5 matching bases. CDR1 MNHEY and CDR2 SVGAGI come from the germline V gene. The length of the CDR3 is 14 residues. V was cut by 0 bases and J by 0 bases, with 6 bases left in between. CDR3 in DNA: TGTGCCAGCAGTTACTCAGGGAGCTCCTACGAGCAGTACTTC. This encodes CASSYSGSSYEQYF.

V and J are TRBV2 and TRBJ1-2; 7 bases fit TRBD1. Germline trimming cut 7 bases from V and 5 bases from J; bases unmatched to any gene: 7. The CDR3 has 13 amino acids. The germline V gene encodes CDR1 SNHLY and CDR2 FYNNEI. The CDR3, as DNA: TGTGCCAGCACCAGGACAGGCCTATATGGCTACACCTTC. It yields the protein CASTRTGLYGYTF.

The gene calls are TRBV29-1 and TRBJ2-5, with unresolved D. Germline assignment: CDR1 SQVTM and CDR2 ANQGSEA. V shed 4 bases and J shed 1 base, with 10 bases lying between them. This CDR3 spans 13 amino acids. The CDR3 region is CSVVTQLQETQYF. The CDR3 DNA reads as TGCAGCGTTGTCACCCAACTCCAAGAGACCCAGTACTTC.

The V call is TRBV19, the J call TRBJ2-3, with D tentatively TRBD2 (6 bases). V was shortened by 4 bases and J by 0 bases, with 23 bases between the two germline ends. The CDR3 extends over 19 amino acids. CDR1 is LNHDA and CDR2 is SQIVND in the germline V gene (reference sequence). The CDR3 is CASSKRQFYGTSSTDTQYF. The CDR3 nucleotides are TGTGCCAGTAGTAAAAGACAGTTTTACGGGACTTCGAGCACAGATACGCAGTATTTT. The entire variable domain, with the rest obtained from reference TRBV19 and TRBJ2-3, is as follows: DGGITQSPKYLFRKEGQNVTLSCEQNLNHDAMYWYRQDPGQGLRLIYYSQIVNDFQKGDIAEGYSVSREKKESFPLTVTSAQKNPTAFYLCASSKRQFYGTSSTDTQYFGPGTRLTVL.

The chain carries TRBV19 and TRBJ2-1; TRBD1 is a possible D gene (7 bases). CDR3 length: 14 amino acids. The V and J ends lost 8 bases and 4 bases respectively, with 15 bases between them. Per the germline V gene, CDR1 is LNHDA and CDR2 is SQIVND (reference sequence). CDR3 nucleotides: TGTGCCAGTGGTGAGACAGGGACTTACAATGAGCAGTTCTTC. Translating gives CASGETGTYNEQFF.

The chain links TRBV29-1 to TRBJ1-1; 9 bases agree with TRBD1. CDR1 SQVTM and CDR2 ANQGSEA come from the germline V gene. Losses at the gene ends were 7 bases for V and 5 bases for J; bases not matched to a gene: 14. The CDR3 consists of 15 residues. The CDR3, as DNA: TGCAGCGCCGACCTTTCTGGGACAGGGTGGACTGAAGCTTTCTTT. This encodes CSADLSGTGWTEAFF.

The chain uses TRBV4-3 and TRBJ2-1, with 7 bases identical to TRBD2. The V and J ends lost 1 base and 0 bases, in that order; junction bases with no gene match: 6. The CDR3 has 17 residues. CDR1 and CDR2 (germline): LGHNA, YSLEER. CDR3 residues: CASSQGSTSVSYNEQFF. Here the CDR3 DNA reads TGCGCCAGCAGCCAAGGCTCCACTAGCGTCTCCTACAATGAGCAGTTCTTC.

The J gene is TRBJ2-5, the V gene TRBV6-5, with a weak D call TRBD1 (6 bases). The CDR3 is 14 amino acids. Germline loops: CDR1 MNHEY, CDR2 SVGAGI. The V and J ends lost 6 bases and 4 bases respectively, with 15 bases between them. CDR3 in DNA: TGTGCCAGCAGCCAATTACAGGGACGAGAGACCCAGTACTTC. It is translated as CASSQLQGRETQYF.

The chain joins TRBV29-1 to TRBJ1-1; 7 bases line up with TRBD1. The CDR3 length is 13 residues. Losses at the gene ends were 6 bases for V and 4 bases for J; bases not matched to a gene: 8. Germline CDR1 reads SQVTM; CDR2 reads ANQGSEA. In nucleotides, the CDR3 is TGCAGCGTGAGGGGGCGCCTGGGCACTGAAGCTTTCTTT. It specifies CSVRGRLGTEAFF.

V and J are TRBV5-1 and TRBJ2-3; weak D call: TRBD2 (6 bases). Germline V gene sequence: CDR1 SGHRS, CDR2 YFSETQ. V was clipped by 3 bases and J by 8 bases, with 13 bases between them. This CDR3 contains 13 residues. The CDR3 spells CASSYPGERTQYF. CDR3 coding DNA: TGCGCCAGCAGCTACCCGGGAGAACGTACGCAGTATTTT.

The count of this clone is one. J is TRBJ2-5 and V is TRBV9; D uncertain. This CDR3 region has 14 residues. From germline, CDR1 is SGDLS and CDR2 YYNGEE. V was clipped by 0 bases and J by 5 bases, with 11 bases between them. This CDR3 reads CASSVGPERETQYF. The CDR3 nucleotides are TGTGCCAGCAGCGTAGGCCCGGAGAGGGAGACCCAGTACTTC.

This clone has only one observation. The chain employs TRBV5-6 and TRBJ2-2, with D possibly TRBD1 on 5 matching bases. The germline V gene has CDR1 SGHDT and CDR2 YYEEEE. The V end lost 4 bases, the J end lost 3 bases, and 13 bases lay between the germline ends. The CDR3 has 15 amino acids. The CDR3, as DNA: TGTGCCAGCAGCCCCACGCAGGGTTACACCGGGGAGCTGTTTTTT. It specifies CASSPTQGYTGELFF.

The chain combines TRBV6-5 with TRBJ1-2; D not resolved. The CDR3 sequence is 15 residues long. Per germline, CDR1 MNHEY and CDR2 SVGAGI. V lost 0 bases, J lost 3 bases, and 11 bases lay in between. The CDR3 sequence: CASSYSEGMDYGYTF. CDR3 bases: TGTGCCAGCAGTTACTCGGAGGGTATGGACTATGGCTACACCTTC.

V gene TRBV4-3 combines with J gene TRBJ1-4; 10 bases are a match to TRBD1. This CDR3 spans 18 amino acids. In germline, CDR1 is LGHNA, CDR2 YSLEER. Trimming took 1 base from V and 2 from J; bases not matched to a gene: 7. CDR3 sequence reads: CASSQVAGQGFTNEKLFF. For the CDR3, the DNA is TGCGCCAGCAGCCAAGTTGCGGGACAGGGGTTCACTAATGAAAAACTGTTTTTT.

The chain employs TRBV28 and TRBJ1-5; D is uncertain. This CDR3 spans 11 amino acids. V lost 6 bases, J lost 4 bases, and 4 bases lay in between. Germline V gives CDR1 MDHEN, CDR2 SYDVKM. The CDR3 protein is CASSQNQPQHF. The CDR3, as DNA: TGTGCCAGCAGCCAAAATCAGCCCCAGCATTTT. Full variable domain (rest looked up from reference TRBV28 and TRBJ1-5): DVKVTQSSRYLVKRTGEKVFLECVQDMDHENMFWYRQDPGLGLRLIYFSYDVKMKEKGDIPEGYSVSREKKERFSLILESASTNQTSMYLCASSQNQPQHFGDGTRLSIL.

The chain carries TRBV28 and TRBJ1-2; 10 positions match TRBD1. Germline V lookup: CDR1 MDHEN, CDR2 SYDVKM. The trim removed 5 bases at V and 4 bases at J, leaving 7 bases unmatched. This CDR3 region has 15 residues. CDR3 nucleotide sequence: TGTGCCAGCAGTCTAGGGACAGGGGTGGGCTATGGCTACACCTTC. This translates into CASSLGTGVGYGYTF.

The chain recombines TRBV27 with TRBJ2-5, with 8 bases lining up with TRBD2. The V segment lost 8 bases and the J segment 1 base; nucleotides outside the gene matches: 6. The germline V gene encodes CDR1 MNHEY and CDR2 SMNVEV (reference sequence). The CDR3 has 14 residues. Written as DNA, the CDR3 is TGTGCCAGCGCCTCGGGGGGGTTCCAAGAGACCCAGTACTTC. It codes for CASASGGFQETQYF.

The V gene is TRBV5-6, the J gene TRBJ2-7; D not certain. The CDR3 length is 14 residues. V lost 0 bases and J lost 2, with 9 bases in between. The germline V gene encodes CDR1 SGHDT and CDR2 YYEEEE. Here the CDR3 reads CASSLALDPYEQYF. The CDR3 region has the DNA TGTGCCAGCAGCTTGGCGCTAGACCCCTACGAGCAGTACTTC. Based on the CDR3 plus reference TRBV5-6 and TRBJ2-7, the full variable domain is DAGVTQSPTHLIKTRGQQVTLRCSPKSGHDTVSWYQQALGQGPQFIFQYYEEEERQRGNFPDRFSGHQFPNYSSELNVNALLLGDSALYLCASSLALDPYEQYFGPGTRLTVT.

The chain joins TRBV7-3 to TRBJ2-2, with D possibly TRBD2 on 6 matching bases. Deletions cut 5 bases from V and 0 bases from J, with 13 bases between. From germline, CDR1 is SGHTA and CDR2 FQGTGA. The CDR3 totals 16 residues. In DNA form, the CDR3 reads TGTGCCAGCAGCGATCTGGGCGGGACGAACACCGGGGAGCTGTTTTTT. Translated: CASSDLGGTNTGELFF. The full variable domain, completed using reference TRBV7-3 and TRBJ2-2, is GAGVSQTPSNKVTEKGKYVELRCDPISGHTALYWYRQSLGQGPEFLIYFQGTGAADDSGLPNDRFFAVRPEGSVSTLKIQRTERGDSAVYLCASSDLGGTNTGELFFGEGSRLTVL.

This clone was seen a handful of times. Here the CDR3 reads CASKLGTGTYEQYF. The CDR3, as DNA: TGTGCCAGCAAGCTCGGGACAGGCACCTACGAGCAGTACTTC. V usage is TRBV6-5 and J usage is TRBJ2-7; 8 bases match TRBD1. The CDR3 is 14 amino acids. V shed 7 bases, J shed 2 bases, and the junction held 7 bases outside the gene matches. CDR1 and CDR2 from the germline V gene are MNHEY and SVGAGI.

The V and J genes are TRBV13 and TRBJ1-2; D ambiguous. This CDR3 is 13 amino acids long. Germline V CDR1 and CDR2: PRHDT, FYEKMQ (reference sequence). V gave up 5 bases and J gave up 9 bases, with 16 bases separating them. The CDR3 region has the DNA TGTGCCAGCAGCGGAACCGAGGCGAGGAGCTACACCTTC. This translates into CASSGTEARSYTF.

Worth noting for this clone: The same CDR3 arises from other DNA sequences in this sample as well. V and J are TRBV7-2 and TRBJ2-7; 9 bases match TRBD1. Unmatched junction bases numbered 5, after V lost 4 bases and J lost 4 bases. This CDR3 has 14 amino acids. The germline CDR1 and CDR2 sequences are SGHTA and FQGNSA. The CDR3 DNA follows: TGTGCCAGCAGCTCGACAGGGGGTTCATACGAGCAGTACTTC. Amino acids: CASSSTGGSYEQYF. The complete variable domain, with remaining parts taken from reference TRBV7-2 and TRBJ2-7, reads GAGVSQSPSNKVTEKGKDVELRCDPISGHTALYWYRQSLGQGLEFLIYFQGNSAPDKSGLPSDRFSAERTGGSVSTLTIQRTQQEDSAVYLCASSSTGGSYEQYFGPGTRLTVT.

The V gene is TRBV10-3, the J gene TRBJ2-7; 8 nucleotides match TRBD1. V was pared by 6 bases and J by 4 bases, with 5 bases of the junction left unmatched. Germline V gene data show CDR1 as ENHRY and CDR2 as SYGVKD. There are 13 residues in the CDR3. CDR3 in DNA: TGTGCCATCAGACCCGACAGGGGATACGAGCAGTACTTC. It specifies CAIRPDRGYEQYF.

CDR3 region: CASRPTPPTSRFRDTQYF. Written as DNA, the CDR3 is TGTGCAAGTCGCCCTACTCCACCGACTAGCAGGTTTAGAGATACGCAGTATTTT. This chain uses TRBV12-2 with TRBJ2-3; the tabulated D call, TRBD2, remains unverified against the DNA. TRBV12-2 is flagged as a pseudogene. The CDR3 consists of 18 residues.

The DNA for the CDR3 is TGTGCCAGCAGCTGGGGGACTAGCGGGAGGGCCAATGAGCAGTTCTTC. Its protein is CASSWGTSGRANEQFF. The gene calls are TRBV13 and TRBJ2-1; 16 nucleotides match TRBD2. After removal of 4 bases from V and 6 bases from J, the junction contained 3 bases not matched to a gene. Germline V gene data show CDR1 as PRHDT and CDR2 as FYEKMQ (reference sequence). The CDR3 runs 16 residues. Full variable domain (rest looked up from reference TRBV13 and TRBJ2-1): AAGVIQSPRHLIKEKRETATLKCYPIPRHDTVYWYQQGPGQDPQFLISFYEKMQSDKGSIPDRFSAQQFSDYHSELNMSSLELGDSALYFCASSWGTSGRANEQFFGPGTRLTVL.

This clone was seen a handful of times. V usage is TRBV4-2 and J usage is TRBJ2-7, with TRBD2 as a possible D gene (6 bases). Trimming stripped 0 bases from V and 6 bases from J, with 15 bases between. The CDR3 length is 15 residues. The germline CDR1 and CDR2 sequences are LGHNA and YNFKEQ. CDR3 region: CASSQDGRDGLEQYF. DNA of the CDR3: TGTGCCAGCAGCCAAGATGGGCGGGATGGGCTCGAGCAGTACTTC.

This chain joins TRBV6-5 and TRBJ1-2, with TRBD1 matching over 8 bases. The V gene's germline CDR1 is MNHEY and CDR2 SVGAGI. Trimming took 8 bases from V and 8 from J; bases not matched to a gene: 10. CDR3 length: 13 residues. The CDR3 sequence is CASGTETGVGYTF. The CDR3 DNA sequence: TGTGCCAGCGGGACCGAGACAGGGGTGGGCTACACCTTC.